One sample yielded the 28 T cell receptor beta chains listed below, sequenced in a study of shared clonotypes between healthy human individuals. TCRdb's copy holds only in-frame clones and misses some; the assay was immunoSEQ multiplex PCR. The data hold approximately 980,000 clones, with around 80% observed a single time. Sequencing used memory CD4+ T cells sorted from blood. The subset here: CD45RA-negative fraction. All receptors come from a man between 18 and 29 years old in good health.

The chain uses TRBV10-2 and TRBJ1-2; D is ambiguous. Germline-derived CDR1 and CDR2 are WSHSY and SAAADI. This CDR3 spans 11 amino acids. V lost 10 bases and J 5 bases, leaving 11 bases between the germline ends. CDR3: CATYSGYGYTF. In DNA form, the CDR3 reads TGCGCCACCTACTCTGGGTATGGCTACACCTTC.

CDR3 loop: CASSSSGQGSNQPQHF. DNA of the CDR3: TGTGCCAGCAGCTCCTCTGGACAGGGTAGCAATCAGCCCCAGCATTTT. V gene TRBV7-9 combines with J gene TRBJ1-5; the match to TRBD1 covers 8 bases. The CDR3 has 16 residues. Germline loops: CDR1 SEHNR, CDR2 FQNEAQ (reference sequence). V was clipped by 4 bases and J by 0 bases; unmatched bases: 5.

V usage is TRBV7-3 and J usage is TRBJ2-2; D may correspond to TRBD1 or TRBD2 (6 bases each). V was shortened by 5 bases and J by 0 bases, with 7 bases between the two germline ends. This CDR3 is built from 14 residues. CDR1 is SGHTA and CDR2 is FQGTGA in the germline V gene. CDR3 in DNA: TGTGCCAGCAGCAGGGGGGCGAACACCGGGGAGCTGTTTTTT. As protein: CASSRGANTGELFF. The whole variable domain, filled in from reference TRBV7-3 and TRBJ2-2, reads GAGVSQTPSNKVTEKGKYVELRCDPISGHTALYWYRQSLGQGPEFLIYFQGTGAADDSGLPNDRFFAVRPEGSVSTLKIQRTERGDSAVYLCASSRGANTGELFFGEGSRLTVL.

The chain is built from TRBV6-6 and TRBJ2-5; TRBD2 agrees at 10 bases. After removal of 4 bases from V and 5 bases from J, the junction contained 7 bases not matched to a gene. CDR1 and CDR2 from the germline V gene are MNHNY and SVGAGI (reference sequence). This CDR3 is 15 amino acids long. This CDR3 is CASSWGRAGGETQYF. CDR3 bases: TGTGCCAGCAGTTGGGGGAGAGCGGGAGGGGAGACCCAGTACTTC.

The table lists this clone with a count of one. The chain couples TRBV6-6 to TRBJ1-6; TRBD1 might be the D (6 bases). Looked up from germline, CDR1 is MNHNY and CDR2 is SVGAGI (reference sequence). The CDR3 has 14 residues. Trimming took 7 bases from V and 6 from J, leaving 13 bases between them. The CDR3 bases are TGTGCCAGCAACCCAGGGGCTACTAATTCACCCCTCCACTTT. Amino acids: CASNPGATNSPLHF.

The CDR3 sequence is CASISTSGGTGELFF. CDR3 coding DNA: TGCGCCAGCATTTCGACTAGCGGGGGGACCGGGGAGCTGTTTTTT. The chain couples TRBV5-1 to TRBJ2-2; 13 bases agree with TRBD2. The CDR3 extends over 15 amino acids. With V trimmed by 6 bases and J by 5 bases, 4 bases remained unmatched. Germline values: CDR1 SGHRS, CDR2 YFSETQ.

This clone was counted between two and nine times. The gene calls are TRBV19 and TRBJ1-6, with D possibly matching TRBD1 (5 bases). Between the trimmed V and J ends, which lost 5 bases and 8 bases, there was a span of 13 bases. The CDR3 contains 14 residues. The V gene's germline CDR1 is LNHDA and CDR2 SQIVND (reference sequence). This chain's CDR3 is CASSVRVGDSPLHF. As DNA, the CDR3 is TGTGCCAGTAGTGTCAGGGTTGGCGATTCACCCCTCCACTTT.

This rearrangement joins TRBV2 to TRBJ1-4; a possible D gene is TRBD1 (6 bases). The CDR3 is 15 residues long. V was trimmed by 8 bases and J by 0 bases, leaving 13 bases between them. Germline-derived CDR1 and CDR2 are SNHLY and FYNNEI. In DNA form, the CDR3 reads TGTGCCAGCCGTTGGGGGCATGCAACTAATGAAAAACTGTTTTTT. Its protein product is CASRWGHATNEKLFF.

V usage is TRBV19 and J usage is TRBJ1-2; D remains ambiguous. CDR1 LNHDA and CDR2 SQIVND come from the germline V gene (reference sequence). The CDR3 contains 14 residues. V lost 5 bases and J lost 2, with 12 bases in between. The CDR3 DNA reads as TGTGCCAGTAGTGCCCCGGGCGAAAACTATGGCTACACCTTC. Amino acids: CASSAPGENYGYTF.

CDR3 amino acids: CASSADPLASSEGAKNIQYF. CDR3 nucleotides: TGTGCCAGCAGCGCCGACCCCCTAGCGTCCTCAGAAGGGGCCAAAAACATTCAGTACTTC. The chain carries TRBV9 and TRBJ2-4; D may be TRBD2 (6 bases). This CDR3 comprises 20 residues. From germline, CDR1 is SGDLS and CDR2 YYNGEE. Trimming removed 3 bases at V and 1 base at J, with 26 bases between.

The chain employs TRBV12-5 and TRBJ2-3; 8 nucleotides agree with TRBD2. The germline CDR1 and CDR2 sequences are LGHNT and FRNRAP. V lost 0 bases and J lost 2; bases outside the gene matches: 4. This CDR3 is 16 amino acids long. This CDR3 is CASGLVLAGYTDTQYF. The CDR3 nucleotides read TGTGCTAGTGGTTTGGTATTAGCGGGATACACAGATACGCAGTATTTT.

The chain employs TRBV5-1 and TRBJ2-2, with D possibly called TRBD1 or TRBD2 (5 bases each). Germline CDR1 and CDR2: SGHRS and YFSETQ. V lost 0 bases, J lost 6 bases, and 9 bases lay in between. CDR3 length: 14 amino acids. CDR3 DNA: TGCGCCAGCAGCTTGGGAGGGGTCTCCGGGGAGCTGTTTTTT. Its translation is CASSLGGVSGELFF. The whole variable domain, filled in from reference TRBV5-1 and TRBJ2-2, reads KAGVTQTPRYLIKTRGQQVTLSCSPISGHRSVSWYQQTPGQGLQFLFEYFSETQRNKGNFPGRFSGRQFSNSRSEMNVSTLELGDSALYLCASSLGGVSGELFFGEGSRLTVL.

The chain is built from TRBV19 and TRBJ1-5, with TRBD1 as a possible D gene (6 bases). The length of the CDR3 is 18 residues. Between the trimmed V and J ends, which lost 3 bases and 3 bases, there was a span of 21 bases. Germline lookup yields CDR1 LNHDA and CDR2 SQIVND (reference sequence). In DNA, the CDR3 is TGTGCCAGTAGTATGGTTGGGAGGGGGGAGTGGGACAATCAGCCCCAGCATTTT. Translated: CASSMVGRGEWDNQPQHF.

This clone was recorded once. This chain joins TRBV5-1 and TRBJ2-1, with 8 bases lining up with TRBD1. The CDR3 runs 16 residues. The germline V gene has CDR1 SGHRS and CDR2 YFSETQ. Trimming removed 1 base from V and 8 bases from J; junction bases left unmatched: 11. CDR3 DNA: TGCGCCAGCAGCTTGAATGGACAGGGTCCCATCGATGAGCAGTTCTTC. Translated: CASSLNGQGPIDEQFF.

CDR3 amino acids: CASSQDGLNNQPQHF. CDR3 nucleotides: TGCGCCAGCAGCCAAGATGGGCTGAACAATCAGCCCCAGCATTTT. The chain recombines TRBV4-3 with TRBJ1-5; D not resolved. This CDR3 contains 15 residues. With 0 bases removed from V and 3 bases from J, the gap between germline ends came to 9 bases. Germline values: CDR1 LGHNA, CDR2 YSLEER.

The chain links TRBV5-1 to TRBJ2-1; 9 bases agree with TRBD1. J lost 8 bases, V lost 4 bases, and 10 bases had no gene match. The CDR3 spans 15 residues. Per germline, CDR1 SGHRS and CDR2 YFSETQ. In nucleotides, the CDR3 is TGCGCCAGCAGCCCCGGGACAGGGAATATGGATGAGCAGTTCTTC. The encoded protein is CASSPGTGNMDEQFF.

V usage is TRBV7-8 and J usage is TRBJ1-6, with TRBD1 matching over 7 bases. V shed 5 bases and J 0 bases; nucleotides not matched to a gene: 4. Germline assignment: CDR1 SGHVS and CDR2 FQNEAQ. CDR3 length: 16 residues. CDR3 coding DNA: TGTGCCAGCAGCCCGGGACAGAGCTCCTATAATTCACCCCTCCACTTT. This translates into CASSPGQSSYNSPLHF. Looking up the rest from reference TRBV7-8 and TRBJ1-6 gives the full variable domain: GAGVSQSPRYKVAKRGQDVALRCDPISGHVSLFWYQQALGQGPEFLTYFQNEAQLDKSGLPSDRFFAERPEGSVSTLKIQRTQQEDSAVYLCASSPGQSSYNSPLHFGNGTRLTVT.

The chain uses TRBV5-1 and TRBJ1-2; the match to TRBD1 covers 11 bases. J lost 3 bases, V lost 2 bases, and 6 bases had no gene match. Germline V gene sequence: CDR1 SGHRS, CDR2 YFSETQ. The CDR3 is 16 amino acids. In DNA form, the CDR3 reads TGCGCCAGCAGCTTAAAGGACAGGGGGCCCCACTATGGCTACACCTTC. Translation: CASSLKDRGPHYGYTF.

J is TRBJ1-1 and V is TRBV5-1, with D possibly TRBD1 on 5 matching bases. The germline gives CDR1 SGHRS, CDR2 YFSETQ. V was cut by 4 bases and J by 5 bases, with 12 bases left in between. The CDR3 extends over 13 amino acids. The CDR3 loop reads CASSLGHKTEAFF. CDR3 sequence (DNA): TGCGCCAGCAGCCTCGGACATAAGACTGAAGCTTTCTTT.

This clone was counted between two and nine times. The chain is built from TRBV28 and TRBJ1-2; D gene unclear. This CDR3 is 14 amino acids long. Germline lookup yields CDR1 MDHEN and CDR2 SYDVKM. Trimming pared 4 bases from V and 8 bases from J, leaving 17 bases between. The CDR3 loop reads CASSSVELAAGYTF. CDR3 bases: TGTGCCAGCAGTTCGGTGGAGTTGGCAGCCGGCTACACCTTC.

The CDR3 bases are TGTGCCAGCAGGGAAAGGGGCAGGCCTAACACTGAAGCTTTCTTT. This codes for CASRERGRPNTEAFF. The chain links TRBV6-1 to TRBJ1-1; tentatively, D is TRBD1 (5 bases). This CDR3 comprises 15 residues. Germline V lookup: CDR1 MNHNS, CDR2 SASEGT. V was cut by 6 bases and J by 2 bases, with 16 bases left in between.

This clone was observed once. The V gene is TRBV7-6, the J gene TRBJ2-7; possible D gene TRBD2, 6 bases. This CDR3 contains 12 residues. Germline V gene lookup returns CDR1 SGHVS and CDR2 FNYEAQ. Deletions cut 1 base from V and 7 bases from J, with 8 bases between. CDR3 bases: TGTGCCAGCAGCTTAGATGGGGGGGAGCAGTACTTC. Protein product: CASSLDGGEQYF.

This chain joins TRBV10-3 and TRBJ2-3; D gene ambiguous. V lost 2 bases to trimming and J lost 5 bases, with 5 bases between them. Germline loops: CDR1 ENHRY, CDR2 SYGVKD. The CDR3 extends over 12 amino acids. CDR3 sequence: CAISEAIDTQYF. In DNA form, the CDR3 reads TGTGCCATCAGTGAGGCAATAGATACGCAGTATTTT.

The chain carries TRBV2 and TRBJ1-3; D perhaps matches TRBD1 (5 bases). CDR3 size: 18 residues. The V end lost 4 bases, the J end lost 3 bases, and 22 bases lay between the germline ends. Germline CDR1 and CDR2: SNHLY and FYNNEI. CDR3 sequence (DNA): TGTGCCAGCAGTGTATATAAAGGCAGGGCGGTGGATGGAAACACCATATATTTT. Translating it yields CASSVYKGRAVDGNTIYF.

V and J are TRBV7-9 and TRBJ2-3; possibly TRBD1 for D (5 bases). Looked up from germline, CDR1 is SEHNR and CDR2 is FQNEAQ (reference sequence). The CDR3 contains 13 residues. V shed 6 bases and J shed 3 bases, with 10 bases lying between them. CDR3 region: CASSPRETDTQYF. As DNA, the CDR3 is TGTGCCAGCAGTCCCAGGGAAACAGATACGCAGTATTTT.

The J gene is TRBJ2-5, the V gene TRBV4-1, with D hard to call. The CDR3 sequence is 16 residues long. V gave up 0 bases and J gave up 5 bases, with 16 bases separating them. The germline gives CDR1 MGHRA, CDR2 YSYEKL. The chain's CDR3 is CASSQDPNWGTETQYF. The CDR3 bases are TGCGCCAGCAGCCAAGACCCGAATTGGGGTACGGAGACCCAGTACTTC.

Concerning this clone itself: Other DNA sequences in the sample encode the same CDR3. This chain uses TRBV5-1 with TRBJ2-3, with D unresolved. With 3 bases removed from V and 1 base from J, the gap between germline ends came to 6 bases. Germline CDR1 and CDR2: SGHRS and YFSETQ. The CDR3 is 13 amino acids. Written as DNA, the CDR3 is TGCGCCAGCAGCTCTGCGGGCACAGATACGCAGTATTTT. Amino acids: CASSSAGTDTQYF.

V usage is TRBV27 and J usage is TRBJ1-6; D perhaps matches TRBD1 (6 bases). The CDR3 consists of 14 residues. V was pared by 6 bases and J by 8 bases, with 14 bases between. Germline lookup yields CDR1 MNHEY and CDR2 SMNVEV (reference sequence). In DNA, the CDR3 is TGTGCCAGCAGGGGACTCCGACAGGATTCACCCCTCCACTTT. Translated, it gives CASRGLRQDSPLHF.